This T cell receptor beta chain is from a study of T-cell reconstitution after alpha-beta-depleted transplantation in children. The CDR3 is 13 residues long. Trimming pared 6 bases from V and 0 bases from J, leaving 8 bases between. Unique molecular identifiers were used in preparing the TCRbeta library. TCRdb reprocessed the PCR reads with MiXCR, giving one entry per CDR3 protein. The sample lists some 490,000 distinct CDR3 sequences; about 12% were seen once. The source of this sequence is a human donor who donated a stem cell graft to a child with combined immunodeficiency. The V gene is TRBV12-3 or TRBV12-4, the J gene TRBJ2-5; D is unresolved. Sequencing used PBMCs from the stem cell graft donor, obtained from the stem cell graft. In nucleotides, the CDR3 is TGTGCCAGCAGACCCCCGAACCAAGAGACCCAGTACTTC. Encoded protein: CASRPPNQETQYF.